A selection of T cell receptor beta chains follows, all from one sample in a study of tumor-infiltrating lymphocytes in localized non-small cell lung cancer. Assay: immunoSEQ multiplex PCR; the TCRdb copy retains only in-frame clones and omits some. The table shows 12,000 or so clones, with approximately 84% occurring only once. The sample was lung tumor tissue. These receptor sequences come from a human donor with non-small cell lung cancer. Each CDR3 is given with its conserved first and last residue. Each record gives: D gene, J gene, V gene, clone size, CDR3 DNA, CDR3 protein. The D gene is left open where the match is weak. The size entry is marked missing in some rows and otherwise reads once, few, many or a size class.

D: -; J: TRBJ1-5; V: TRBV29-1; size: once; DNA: TGCAGCGTTGTTTTTGCACCATATAGCAATCAGCCCCAGCATTTT; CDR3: CSVVFAPYSNQPQHF
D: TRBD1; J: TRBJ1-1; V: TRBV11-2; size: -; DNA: TGTGCCAGCAGCTCCCCGACAGGGGGGTACACTGAAGCTTTCTTT; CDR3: CASSSPTGGYTEAFF
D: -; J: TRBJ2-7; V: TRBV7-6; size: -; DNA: TGTGCCAGCAGCTTAGCTACCGGACATAACGAGCAGTACTTC; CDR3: CASSLATGHNEQYF
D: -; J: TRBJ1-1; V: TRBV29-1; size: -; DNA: TGCAGCCACAGGGCGGCCACTGAAGCTTTCTTT; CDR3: CSHRAATEAFF
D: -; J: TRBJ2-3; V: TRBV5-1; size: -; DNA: TGCGCCAGCACCGCGGGGCTGAGCACAGATACGCAGTATTTT; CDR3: CASTAGLSTDTQYF
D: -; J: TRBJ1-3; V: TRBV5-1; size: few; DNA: TGCGCCAGCAGCATACTGGACGGTAGCTCTGGAAACACCATATATTTT; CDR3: CASSILDGSSGNTIYF
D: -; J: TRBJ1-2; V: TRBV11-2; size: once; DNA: TGTGCCAGCAGCTTAGCGGGACAAACCCTCTATGGCTACACCTTC; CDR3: CASSLAGQTLYGYTF
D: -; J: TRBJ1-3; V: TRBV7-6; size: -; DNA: TGTGCCAGCAGCTTAGGGGGGGGATCTGGAAACACCATATATTTT; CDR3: CASSLGGGSGNTIYF
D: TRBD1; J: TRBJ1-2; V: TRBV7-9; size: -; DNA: TGTGCCAGCAGCGGCGGGACAGGGCGCGACTATGGCTACACCTTC; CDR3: CASSGGTGRDYGYTF
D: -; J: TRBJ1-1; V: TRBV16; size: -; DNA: TGTGCCAGCAGCTACCTCGAAGGGGCTGAAGCTTTCTTT; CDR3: CASSYLEGAEAFF
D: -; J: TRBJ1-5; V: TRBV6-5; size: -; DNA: TGTGCCAGCAGTTACGGTCGACAGGCTAATCAGCCCCAGCATTTT; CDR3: CASSYGRQANQPQHF
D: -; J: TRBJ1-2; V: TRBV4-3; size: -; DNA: TGCGCCAGCAGCCAAGATACGGGGCAGGCTTATGGCTACACCTTC; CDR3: CASSQDTGQAYGYTF
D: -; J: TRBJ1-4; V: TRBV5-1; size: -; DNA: TGCGCCAGCAGCTTGTTACCGCAGGGAGCTAATGAAAAACTGTTTTTT; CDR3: CASSLLPQGANEKLFF
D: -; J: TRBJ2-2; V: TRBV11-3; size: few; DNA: TGTGCCAGCACCTCCACCAGGGGCTGGAACACCGGGGAGCTGTTTTTT; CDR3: CASTSTRGWNTGELFF
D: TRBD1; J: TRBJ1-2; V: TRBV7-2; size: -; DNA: TGTGCCAGCAGCTTAGTTGCGACAGGGGGCCTGCCCTATGGCTACACCTTC; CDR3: CASSLVATGGLPYGYTF
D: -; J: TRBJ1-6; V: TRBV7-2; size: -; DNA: TGTGCCAGCAGCGGGGGACTCGGTGGGTCACCCCTCCACTTT; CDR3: CASSGGLGGSPLHF